The 17 T cell receptor beta chains given below trace back to one sample, sequenced in a study of shared clonotypes between healthy human individuals. The protocol was immunoSEQ multiplex PCR, while the TCRdb copy is restricted to in-frame clones and leaves out a portion. Found here are over a million clones, around 78% of them singletons; the top ten hold roughly 0.61%. Sequences were obtained from memory CD4+ T cells from PBMCs. As to subset: CD45RA-negative fraction. The source is a young man in good health. Some clones in this sample may be carry-over from other donors' samples.

The genes are TRBV19 and TRBJ1-5; 11 bases align to TRBD1. Germline CDR1 reads LNHDA; CDR2 reads SQIVND (reference sequence). CDR3 length: 15 residues. V dropped 8 bases and J dropped 7; count of bases not matched to a gene: 10. CDR3 nucleotides: TGTGCCAGTCGTCGGGACAGGGGGAATGAGCAGCCCCAGCATTTT. This codes for CASRRDRGNEQPQHF.

The V call is TRBV19, the J call TRBJ1-1; D gene unclear. Germline loops: CDR1 LNHDA, CDR2 SQIVND (reference sequence). Trimming shortened V by 4 bases and J by 1 base, and 13 bases separated the two germline ends. The CDR3 extends over 15 amino acids. CDR3 in amino acids: CASSTPGGKNTEAFF. For the CDR3, the DNA is TGTGCCAGTAGTACCCCCGGCGGAAAGAACACTGAAGCTTTCTTT. The whole variable domain, filled in from reference TRBV19 and TRBJ1-1, reads DGGITQSPKYLFRKEGQNVTLSCEQNLNHDAMYWYRQDPGQGLRLIYYSQIVNDFQKGDIAEGYSVSREKKESFPLTVTSAQKNPTAFYLCASSTPGGKNTEAFFGQGTRLTVV.

The J gene is TRBJ2-3, the V gene TRBV5-1; 10 positions agree with TRBD1. The germline V gene encodes CDR1 SGHRS and CDR2 YFSETQ. The CDR3 covers 16 residues. V lost 4 bases to trimming and J lost 5 bases; unmatched junction nucleotides: 10. The CDR3 DNA sequence: TGCGCCAGCAGCCCAGGGGACAGGGGTTGGGTAGATACGCAGTATTTT. Its protein product is CASSPGDRGWVDTQYF.

J is TRBJ2-7 and V is TRBV28; 7 positions match TRBD1. Germline trimming cut 7 bases from V and 3 bases from J; bases unmatched to any gene: 18. Germline values: CDR1 MDHEN, CDR2 SYDVKM. This CDR3 contains 17 residues. The DNA of the CDR3 is TGTGCCAGCATAAGGGGCGCGCTGACAGGGCCCCGCTACGAGCAGTACTTC. Translated, it gives CASIRGALTGPRYEQYF. Full variable domain (rest looked up from reference TRBV28 and TRBJ2-7): DVKVTQSSRYLVKRTGEKVFLECVQDMDHENMFWYRQDPGLGLRLIYFSYDVKMKEKGDIPEGYSVSREKKERFSLILESASTNQTSMYLCASIRGALTGPRYEQYFGPGTRLTVT.

This clone was recorded a few times. The chain employs TRBV6-1 and TRBJ2-7; D may be TRBD2 (6 bases). The germline V and J ends were trimmed by 7 bases and 0 bases, with 13 bases remaining between them. Per the germline V gene, CDR1 is MNHNS and CDR2 is SASEGT. The CDR3 length is 14 residues. The DNA for the CDR3 is TGTGCCAGCATCTTTAGCGGAAACTCCTACGAGCAGTACTTC. This codes for CASIFSGNSYEQYF.

The chain uses TRBV27 and TRBJ1-2; unclear D gene. Germline V gene sequence: CDR1 MNHEY, CDR2 SMNVEV (reference sequence). The CDR3 extends over 16 amino acids. The ends were cut back, 5 bases at V and 2 bases at J, with 18 bases in the middle. The CDR3, as DNA: TGTGCCAGCAGTCCATCCCCGAGGAGATCAAACTATGGCTACACCTTC. The encoded protein is CASSPSPRRSNYGYTF.

The chain carries TRBV28 and TRBJ2-4; a possible D gene is TRBD2 (5 bases). This CDR3 is built from 17 residues. Germline CDR1 and CDR2: MDHEN and SYDVKM. The V end was cut by 2 bases, the J end by 3 bases, with 17 bases between. The CDR3 nucleotides read TGTGCCAGCAGTTTACCCCCTAGCTCTCGAGGCAAAAACATTCAGTACTTC. The encoded protein is CASSLPPSSRGKNIQYF.

The chain uses TRBV4-1 and TRBJ1-2; D is unresolved. V lost 5 bases to trimming and J lost 4 bases, with 20 bases between them. Germline V lookup: CDR1 MGHRA, CDR2 YSYEKL. The CDR3 length is 16 residues. As DNA, the CDR3 is TGCGCCAGCAGCTCATCCCGTGTGGGTCGGGGCTATGGCTACACCTTC. Translating it yields CASSSSRVGRGYGYTF.

The rearrangement joins TRBV28 to TRBJ2-7; no clear D gene. This CDR3 is 15 amino acids long. In germline, CDR1 is MDHEN, CDR2 SYDVKM. V lost 4 bases to trimming and J lost 3 bases, with 16 bases between them. The CDR3 DNA reads as TGTGCCAGCAGTTCCACTGGTCTGTGGGGCTACGAGCAGTACTTC. Its protein product is CASSSTGLWGYEQYF.

The gene calls are TRBV7-9 and TRBJ2-1, with 9 nucleotides matching TRBD2. J lost 0 bases, V lost 5 bases, and 5 bases had no gene match. Germline CDR1 is SEHNR and CDR2 is FQNEAQ (reference sequence). This CDR3 spans 16 amino acids. CDR3 sequence (DNA): TGTGCCAGCAGCCGGGGCGGGAGGGTCTCCTACAATGAGCAGTTCTTC. This codes for CASSRGGRVSYNEQFF. Full variable domain (rest looked up from reference TRBV7-9 and TRBJ2-1): DTGVSQNPRHKITKRGQNVTFRCDPISEHNRLYWYRQTLGQGPEFLTYFQNEAQLEKSRLLSDRFSAERPKGSFSTLEIQRTEQGDSAMYLCASSRGGRVSYNEQFFGPGTRLTVL.

The gene calls are TRBV5-1 and TRBJ2-2, with D perhaps TRBD2 (6 bases). Trimming removed 4 bases from V and 4 bases from J, with 14 bases in between. The CDR3 covers 15 residues. Germline V gene data show CDR1 as SGHRS and CDR2 as YFSETQ. The CDR3 DNA follows: TGCGCCAGCAGCGCGGGGACGCCCGGCACCGGGGAGCTGTTTTTT. Translated: CASSAGTPGTGELFF. The variable domain in full, with the rest retrieved from reference TRBV5-1 and TRBJ2-2, is KAGVTQTPRYLIKTRGQQVTLSCSPISGHRSVSWYQQTPGQGLQFLFEYFSETQRNKGNFPGRFSGRQFSNSRSEMNVSTLELGDSALYLCASSAGTPGTGELFFGEGSRLTVL.

This chain joins TRBV21-1 and TRBJ2-5. TRBV21-1 is described as a pseudogene. This CDR3 is built from 16 residues. This CDR3 is CASSKRSVRTQETQYF. Written as DNA, the CDR3 is TGTGCCAGCAGCAAACGGAGTGTACGGACCCAAGAGACCCAGTACTTC.

As to this clone: It may be a read error: a sequence one base away is much more abundant. The same CDR3 is also encoded by other DNA sequences in this sample. The chain has TRBV6-1 and TRBJ1-2, with 7 bases lining up with TRBD1. This CDR3 contains 14 residues. The germline gives CDR1 MNHNS, CDR2 SASEGT. The CDR3 nucleotides are TGCGCCAGCAGCCCGACAGGGCATAACTATGGCTACACCTTC. It translates to CASSPTGHNYGYTF.

The chain couples TRBV15 to TRBJ1-1; tentatively, D is TRBD1 (6 bases). CDR1 is LNHNV and CDR2 is YYDKDF in the germline V gene (reference sequence). This CDR3 is 15 amino acids long. V shed 0 bases and J shed 6 bases, with 14 bases lying between them. For the CDR3, the DNA is TGTGCCACCAGCAGAGAGGGGGCGACGTTTCCTGAAGCTTTCTTT. It specifies CATSREGATFPEAFF.

In regard to this clone: A far larger clone is one base from this, pointing to a likely read error. The gene calls are TRBV30 and TRBJ1-3, with D unclear. Germline V gene lookup returns CDR1 GTSNPN and CDR2 SVGIG (reference sequence). This CDR3 comprises 13 residues. DNA of the CDR3: TGTGCCCGGAGTGTAAATGGGAGAAACACCATATATTTT. Amino acids: CARSVNGRNTIYF. Together with reference TRBV30 and TRBJ1-3, the CDR3 gives the full variable domain: SQTIHQWPATLVQPVGSPLSLECTVEGTSNPNLYWYRQAAGRGLQLLFYSVGIGQISSEVPQNLSASRPQDRQFILSSKKLLLSDSGFYLCARSVNGRNTIYFGEGSWLTVV.

This sequence joins TRBV6-1 and TRBJ1-1; D gene unclear. This CDR3 region has 13 residues. V dropped 7 bases and J dropped 1 base, with 10 bases sitting between them. The germline V gene encodes CDR1 MNHNS and CDR2 SASEGT. The CDR3, as DNA: TGTGCCAGCAATTATATACCGAACACTGAAGCTTTCTTT. It codes for CASNYIPNTEAFF.

The V call is TRBV18, the J call TRBJ2-5; TRBD2 aligns across 9 bases. CDR3 length: 16 amino acids. Germline V gene data show CDR1 as KGHSH and CDR2 as LQKENI. J gave up 4 bases and V 3 bases, and 9 bases lay outside the gene matches. The CDR3 loop reads CASSPFAMTSGETQYF. DNA of the CDR3: TGTGCCAGCTCACCGTTCGCGATGACTAGCGGAGAGACCCAGTACTTC. Supplemented by reference TRBV18 and TRBJ2-5, the full variable domain reads NAGVMQNPRHLVRRRGQEARLRCSPMKGHSHVYWYRQLPEEGLKFMVYLQKENIIDESGMPKERFSAEFPKEGPSILRIQQVVRGDSAAYFCASSPFAMTSGETQYFGPGTRLLVL.